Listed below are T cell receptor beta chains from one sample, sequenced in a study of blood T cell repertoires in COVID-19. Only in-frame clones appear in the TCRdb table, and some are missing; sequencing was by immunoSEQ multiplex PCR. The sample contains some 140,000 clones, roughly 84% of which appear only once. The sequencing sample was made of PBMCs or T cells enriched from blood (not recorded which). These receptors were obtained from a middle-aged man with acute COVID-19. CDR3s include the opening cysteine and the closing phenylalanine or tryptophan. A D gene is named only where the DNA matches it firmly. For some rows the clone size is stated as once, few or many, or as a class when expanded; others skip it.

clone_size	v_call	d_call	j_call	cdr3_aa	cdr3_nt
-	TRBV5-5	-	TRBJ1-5	CASKMGQGGQPQHF	TGTGCCAGCAAGATGGGGCAGGGTGGTCAGCCCCAGCATTTT
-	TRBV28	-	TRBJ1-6	CASSLSLPNSPLHF	TGTGCCAGCAGTTTATCCCTCCCCAATTCACCCCTCCACTTT
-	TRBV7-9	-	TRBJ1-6	CASRQGNSPLHF	TGTGCCAGCCGGCAGGGTAATTCACCCCTCCACTTT
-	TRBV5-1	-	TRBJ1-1	CASSWGERVSSTEAFF	TGCGCCAGCAGCTGGGGGGAGAGGGTGTCGAGCACTGAAGCTTTCTTT
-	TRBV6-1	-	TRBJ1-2	CASSEVGGHNYGYTF	TGTGCCAGCAGTGAAGTAGGGGGACATAACTATGGCTACACCTTC
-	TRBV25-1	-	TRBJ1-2	CASSGGDYGYTF	TGTGCCAGCAGTGGCGGGGACTATGGCTACACCTTC
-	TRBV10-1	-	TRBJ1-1	CASRQGSSTEAFF	TGCGCCAGCAGACAGGGCTCGAGCACTGAAGCTTTCTTT
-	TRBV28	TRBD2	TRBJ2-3	CASSSLLAGVTDTQYF	TGTGCCAGCAGTTCCCTACTAGCGGGAGTTACAGATACGCAGTATTTT
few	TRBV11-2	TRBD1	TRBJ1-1	CASSRSTGGTEAFF	TGTGCCAGCAGTCGTTCGACAGGGGGCACTGAAGCTTTCTTT
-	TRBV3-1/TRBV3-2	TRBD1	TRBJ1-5	CASSYQGEPPQHF	TGTGCCAGCAGCTACCAGGGGGAGCCGCCCCAGCATTTT
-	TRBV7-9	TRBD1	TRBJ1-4	CASSAGTGREKLFF	TGTGCCAGCAGCGCCGGGACAGGGCGGGAAAAACTGTTTTTT
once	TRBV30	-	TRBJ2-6	CAWSTQESFSGANVLTF	TGTGCCTGGAGTACACAGGAGTCCTTCTCTGGGGCCAACGTCCTGACTTTC
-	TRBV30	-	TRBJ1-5	CAWSVNKDSNQPQHF	TGTGCCTGGAGTGTAAACAAAGATAGCAATCAGCCCCAGCATTTT
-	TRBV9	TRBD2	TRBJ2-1	CASSARLASKYNEQFF	TGTGCCAGCAGCGCTAGACTAGCGTCTAAATACAATGAGCAGTTCTTC
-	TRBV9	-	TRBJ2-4	CASSPPRRAVLAKNIQYF	TGTGCCAGCAGCCCCCCCAGGCGGGCAGTCTTAGCCAAAAACATTCAGTACTTC
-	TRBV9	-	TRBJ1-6	CASSAPGSPLHF	TGTGCCAGCAGCGCCCCAGGTTCACCCCTCCACTTT
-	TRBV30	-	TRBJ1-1	CAWSVSGLNTEAFF	TGTGCCTGGAGTGTATCGGGGTTGAACACTGAAGCTTTCTTT
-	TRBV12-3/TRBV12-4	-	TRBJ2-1	CASSPVDEQFF	TGTGCCAGCAGTCCCGTTGATGAGCAGTTCTTC
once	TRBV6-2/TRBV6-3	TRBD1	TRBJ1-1	CASSYPTGATEAFF	TGTGCCAGCAGTTACCCCACAGGGGCCACTGAAGCTTTCTTT
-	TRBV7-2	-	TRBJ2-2	CASSLYGGVNTGELFF	TGTGCCAGCAGCTTATACGGCGGGGTGAACACCGGGGAGCTGTTTTTT
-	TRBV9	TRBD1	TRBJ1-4	CASSVGTGLSEKLFF	TGTGCCAGCAGCGTAGGGACAGGGCTGAGTGAAAAACTGTTTTTT
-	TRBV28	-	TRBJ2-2	CASSSRLLGPPGELFF	TGTGCCAGCAGTTCCCGATTATTGGGCCCTCCCGGGGAGCTGTTTTTT
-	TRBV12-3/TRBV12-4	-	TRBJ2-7	CASSLTRGEQYF	TGTGCCAGCAGTTTGACCAGGGGAGAGCAGTACTTC
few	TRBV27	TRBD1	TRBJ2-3	CASSRSGTGASTQYF	TGTGCCAGCAGTAGATCCGGGACAGGGGCATCTACGCAGTATTTT
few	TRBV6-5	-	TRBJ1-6	CASRVSYNSPLHF	TGTGCCAGCCGGGTATCCTATAATTCACCCCTCCACTTT
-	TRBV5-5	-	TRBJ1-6	CASSLEGVDSPLHF	TGTGCCAGCAGCTTGGAAGGGGTCGATTCACCCCTCCACTTT
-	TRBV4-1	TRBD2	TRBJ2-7	CASSPSPAGVNEQYF	TGCGCCAGCAGCCCGTCTCCCGCGGGGGTAAACGAGCAGTACTTC
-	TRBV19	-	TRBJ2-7	CASSTGSYEQYF	TGTGCCAGTTCCACAGGGTCCTACGAGCAGTACTTC
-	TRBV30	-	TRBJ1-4	CAWRASLNEKLFF	TGTGCCTGGAGGGCATCCCTTAATGAAAAACTGTTTTTT
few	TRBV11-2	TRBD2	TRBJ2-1	CASSSVAGSSYNEQFF	TGTGCCAGCAGCTCAGTAGCGGGGTCCTCCTACAATGAGCAGTTCTTC
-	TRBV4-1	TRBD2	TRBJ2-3	CASSQDSVQRGEGDTQYF	TGCGCCAGCAGCCAAGATAGTGTCCAGCGGGGGGAAGGGGATACGCAGTATTTT
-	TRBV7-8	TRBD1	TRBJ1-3	CASSLDRGRGNTIYF	TGTGCCAGCAGCTTAGACAGGGGGCGCGGAAACACCATATATTTT
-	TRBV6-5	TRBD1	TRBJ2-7	CASKYRGSSYEQYF	TGTGCCAGCAAGTACAGGGGTAGCTCCTACGAGCAGTACTTC
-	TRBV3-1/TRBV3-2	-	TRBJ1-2	CASSQGFRGHRGYTF	TGTGCCAGCAGCCAAGGGTTCAGGGGACATCGGGGCTACACCTTC
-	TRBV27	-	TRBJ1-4	CASSISPGRGNEKLFF	TGTGCCAGCAGCATATCCCCTGGGAGGGGGAATGAAAAACTGTTTTTT
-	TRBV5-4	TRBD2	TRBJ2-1	CASSAGAGGQFEQFF	TGTGCCAGCAGCGCCGGGGCGGGAGGGCAGTTTGAGCAGTTCTTC